This T cell receptor (beta chain) was recorded in a study of cytomegalovirus exposure and HLA in healthy donors. Turning to the study itself: The use of the same platform for the 90 to 150 validation repertoires and the roughly 700 first-cohort repertoires was reported by a later analysis.

Remarks on this clone: Its antigen is still unknown.

Findings of the study overall: A few CMV-associated chains proved CMV antigen-specific in vitro.

Assay: immunoSEQ multiplex PCR; the TCRdb copy retains only in-frame clones and omits some. The data contain some 310,000 clones, around 90% of them singletons. The CDR3 is 14 residues long. Trimming cost V 0 bases and J 5 bases, with 9 bases left between them. The germline V gene has CDR1 SGHTS and CDR2 YDEGEE. The approximately 120-subject validation cohort, separate from the 666-subject first cohort, included the donors. The source material was PBMCs. This clonotype originated in a man aged 30-40 years in good health and CMV-seronegative. The rearrangement links TRBV5-8 to TRBJ1-5, with D perhaps matching TRBD1 (6 bases). The CDR3 nucleotides read TGTGCCAGCAGCTTGGTGGGGGCCTATCAGCCCCAGCATTTT. Amino acids: CASSLVGAYQPQHF.